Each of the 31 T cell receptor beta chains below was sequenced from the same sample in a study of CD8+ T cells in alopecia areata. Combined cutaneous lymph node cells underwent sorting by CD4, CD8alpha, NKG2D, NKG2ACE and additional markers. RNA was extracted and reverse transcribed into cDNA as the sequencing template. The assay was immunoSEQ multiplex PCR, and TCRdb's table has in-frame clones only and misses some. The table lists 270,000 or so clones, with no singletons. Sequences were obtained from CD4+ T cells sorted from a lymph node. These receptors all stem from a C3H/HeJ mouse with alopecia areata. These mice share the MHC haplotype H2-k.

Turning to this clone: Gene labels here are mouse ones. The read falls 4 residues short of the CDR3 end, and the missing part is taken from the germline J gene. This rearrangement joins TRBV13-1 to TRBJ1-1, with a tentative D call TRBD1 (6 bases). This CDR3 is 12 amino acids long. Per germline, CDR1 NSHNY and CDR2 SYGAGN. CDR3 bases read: TGTGCCAGCAGTGATGAGGGACAA. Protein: CASSDEGQ. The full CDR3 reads CASSDEGQEVFF.

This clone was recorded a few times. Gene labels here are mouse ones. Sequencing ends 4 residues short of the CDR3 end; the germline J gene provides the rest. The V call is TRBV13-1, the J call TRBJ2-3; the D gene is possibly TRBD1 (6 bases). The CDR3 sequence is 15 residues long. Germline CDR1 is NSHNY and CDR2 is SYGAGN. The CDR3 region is CASSDWQGRVETLYF. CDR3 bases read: TGTGCCAGCAGTGATTGGCAGGGGAGGGTAGAA.

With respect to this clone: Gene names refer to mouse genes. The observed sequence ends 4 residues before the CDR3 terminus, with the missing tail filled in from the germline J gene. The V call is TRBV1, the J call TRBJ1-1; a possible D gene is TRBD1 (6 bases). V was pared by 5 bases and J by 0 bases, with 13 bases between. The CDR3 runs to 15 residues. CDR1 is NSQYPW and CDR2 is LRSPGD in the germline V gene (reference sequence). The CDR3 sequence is CTCSTSGTTNTEVFF. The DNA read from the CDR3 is TGCACCTGCAGTACCTCCGGGACAACAAACACA.

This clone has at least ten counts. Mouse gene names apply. Incomplete CDR3 DNA: TGTGCCAGCAGCCAAACCGGGACTGGGGGGGCTCGTGCAGAA. Residues: CASSQTGTGGARAE. The entire CDR3 protein is CASSQTGTGGARAETLYF. The rearrangement joins TRBV5 to TRBJ2-3; 14 bases align to TRBD2. The read stops 4 residues short of the end of the CDR3; the missing end is completed from the germline J gene. V was clipped by 2 bases and J by 1 base; unmatched bases: 5. This CDR3 has 18 residues. Germline V lookup: CDR1 LGHNA, CDR2 YNLKQL (reference sequence).

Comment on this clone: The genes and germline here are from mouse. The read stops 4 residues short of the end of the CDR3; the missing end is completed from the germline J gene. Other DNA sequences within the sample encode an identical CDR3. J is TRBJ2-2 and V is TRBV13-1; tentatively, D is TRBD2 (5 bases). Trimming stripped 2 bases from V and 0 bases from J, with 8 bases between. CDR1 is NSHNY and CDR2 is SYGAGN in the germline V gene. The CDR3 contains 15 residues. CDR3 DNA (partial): TGTGCCAGCAGTGAAACTGGAGCAAACACCGGG. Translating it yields CASSETGANTG. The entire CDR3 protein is CASSETGANTGQLYF.

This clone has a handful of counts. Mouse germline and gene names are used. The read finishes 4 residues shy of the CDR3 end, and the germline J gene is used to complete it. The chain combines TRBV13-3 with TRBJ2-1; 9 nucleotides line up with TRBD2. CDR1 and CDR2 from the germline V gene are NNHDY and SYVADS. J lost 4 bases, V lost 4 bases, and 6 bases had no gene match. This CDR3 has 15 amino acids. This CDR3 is CASSQAGTGYAEQFF. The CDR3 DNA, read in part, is TGTGCCAGCAGTCAAGCCGGGACTGGGTATGCT.

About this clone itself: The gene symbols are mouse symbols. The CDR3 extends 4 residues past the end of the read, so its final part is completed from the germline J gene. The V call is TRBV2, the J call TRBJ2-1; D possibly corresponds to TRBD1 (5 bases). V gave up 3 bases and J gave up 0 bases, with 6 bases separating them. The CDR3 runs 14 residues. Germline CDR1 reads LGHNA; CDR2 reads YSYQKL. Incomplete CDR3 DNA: TGTGCCAGCAGCCAGACAGTTAACTATGCT. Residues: CASSQTVNYA. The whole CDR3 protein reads CASSQTVNYAEQFF.

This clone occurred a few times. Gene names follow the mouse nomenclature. CDR3 residues: CASSQDEGDTQYF. Partial CDR3 DNA: TGTGCCAGCAGCCAAGATGAGGGAGAC. The chain couples TRBV5 to TRBJ2-5; D is unclear. The read terminates 4 residues ahead of where the CDR3 ends, so the germline J gene completes it. The CDR3 length is 13 residues. Germline-derived CDR1 and CDR2 are LGHNA and YNLKQL (reference sequence).

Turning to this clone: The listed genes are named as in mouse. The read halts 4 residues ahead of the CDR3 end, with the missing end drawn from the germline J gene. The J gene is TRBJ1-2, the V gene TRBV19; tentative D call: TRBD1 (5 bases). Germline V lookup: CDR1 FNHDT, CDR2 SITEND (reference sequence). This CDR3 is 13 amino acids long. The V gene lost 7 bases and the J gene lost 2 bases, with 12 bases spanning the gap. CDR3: CASGGVGNSDYTF. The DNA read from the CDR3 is TGTGCCAGCGGGGGGGTTGGCAACTCC.

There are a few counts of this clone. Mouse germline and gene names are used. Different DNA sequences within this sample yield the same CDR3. The sequenced CDR3 bases are TGTGCCAGCAGTGAGAGGGGGCGCGACTCC. Its translation is CASSERGRDS. The whole CDR3 sequence is CASSERGRDSDYTF. This rearrangement joins TRBV13-3 to TRBJ1-2; 7 bases are a match to TRBD1. The read halts 4 residues ahead of the CDR3 end, with the missing end drawn from the germline J gene. CDR3 length: 14 residues. CDR1 and CDR2 from the germline V gene are NNHDY and SYVADS. V shed 2 bases, J shed 3 bases, and the junction held 4 bases outside the gene matches.

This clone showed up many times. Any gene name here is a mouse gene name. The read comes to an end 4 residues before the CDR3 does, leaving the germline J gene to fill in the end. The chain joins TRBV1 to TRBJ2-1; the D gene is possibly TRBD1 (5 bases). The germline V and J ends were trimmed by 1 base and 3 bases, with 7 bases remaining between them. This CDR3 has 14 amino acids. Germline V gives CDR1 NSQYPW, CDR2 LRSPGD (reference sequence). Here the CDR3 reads CTCSAGQSYAEQFF. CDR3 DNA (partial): TGCACCTGCAGTGCAGGACAGTCCTATGCT.

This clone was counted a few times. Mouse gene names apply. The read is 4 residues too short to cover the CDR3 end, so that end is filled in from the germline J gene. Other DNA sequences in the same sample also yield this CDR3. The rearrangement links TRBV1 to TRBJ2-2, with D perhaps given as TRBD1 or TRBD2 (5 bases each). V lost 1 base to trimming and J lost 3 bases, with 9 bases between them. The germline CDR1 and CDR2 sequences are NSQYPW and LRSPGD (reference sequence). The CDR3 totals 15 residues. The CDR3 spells CTCSAGGADTGQLYF. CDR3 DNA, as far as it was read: TGCACCTGCAGTGCAGGGGGCGCGGACACCGGG.

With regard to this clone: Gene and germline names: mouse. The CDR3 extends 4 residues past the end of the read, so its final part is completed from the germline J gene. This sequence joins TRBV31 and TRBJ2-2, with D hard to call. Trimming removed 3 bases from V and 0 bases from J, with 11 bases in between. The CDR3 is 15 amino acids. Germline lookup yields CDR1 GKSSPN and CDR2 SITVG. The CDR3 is CAWREPLANTGQLYF. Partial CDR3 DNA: TGTGCCTGGAGGGAGCCCCTGGCAAACACCGGG.

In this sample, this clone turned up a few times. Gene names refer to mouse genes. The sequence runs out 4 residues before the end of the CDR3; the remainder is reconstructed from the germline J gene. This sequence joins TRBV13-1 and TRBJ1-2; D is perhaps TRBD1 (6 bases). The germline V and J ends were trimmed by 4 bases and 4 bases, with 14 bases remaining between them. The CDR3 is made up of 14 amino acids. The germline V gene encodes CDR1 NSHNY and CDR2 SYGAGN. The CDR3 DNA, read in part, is TGTGCCAGCAGTCCAGGGGTCTCAAGCTCC. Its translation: CASSPGVSSS. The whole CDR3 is CASSPGVSSSDYTF.

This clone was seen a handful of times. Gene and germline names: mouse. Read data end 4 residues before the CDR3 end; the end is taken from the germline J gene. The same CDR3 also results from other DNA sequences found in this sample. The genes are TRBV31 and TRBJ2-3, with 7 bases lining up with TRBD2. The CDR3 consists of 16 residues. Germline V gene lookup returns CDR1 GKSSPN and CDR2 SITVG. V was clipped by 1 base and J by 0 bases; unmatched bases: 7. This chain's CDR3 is CAWSPRLGGSAETLYF. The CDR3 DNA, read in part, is TGTGCCTGGAGTCCTCGTTTGGGGGGAAGTGCAGAA.

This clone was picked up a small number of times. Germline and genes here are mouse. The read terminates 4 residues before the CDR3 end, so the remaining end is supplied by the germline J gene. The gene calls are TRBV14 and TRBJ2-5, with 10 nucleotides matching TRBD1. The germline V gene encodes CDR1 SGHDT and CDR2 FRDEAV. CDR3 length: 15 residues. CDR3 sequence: CASRHRQGAEDTQYF. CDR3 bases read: TGTGCCAGCAGACATCGACAGGGGGCCGAAGAC.

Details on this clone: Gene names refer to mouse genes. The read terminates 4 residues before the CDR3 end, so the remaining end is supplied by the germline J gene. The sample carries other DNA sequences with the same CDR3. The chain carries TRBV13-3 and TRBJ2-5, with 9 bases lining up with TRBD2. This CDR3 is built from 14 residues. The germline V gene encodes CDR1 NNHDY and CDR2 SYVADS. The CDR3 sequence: CASSDLGGLDTQYF. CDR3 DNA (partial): TGTGCCAGCAGTGATTTGGGGGGGCTCGAC.

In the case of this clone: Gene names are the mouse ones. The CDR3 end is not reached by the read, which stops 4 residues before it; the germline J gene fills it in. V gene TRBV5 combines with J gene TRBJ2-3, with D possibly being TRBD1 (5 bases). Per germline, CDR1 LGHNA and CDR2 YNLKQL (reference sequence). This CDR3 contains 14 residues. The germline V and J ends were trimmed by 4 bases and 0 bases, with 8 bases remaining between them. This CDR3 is CASSPYRSAETLYF. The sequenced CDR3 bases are TGTGCCAGCAGCCCCTACAGGAGTGCAGAA.

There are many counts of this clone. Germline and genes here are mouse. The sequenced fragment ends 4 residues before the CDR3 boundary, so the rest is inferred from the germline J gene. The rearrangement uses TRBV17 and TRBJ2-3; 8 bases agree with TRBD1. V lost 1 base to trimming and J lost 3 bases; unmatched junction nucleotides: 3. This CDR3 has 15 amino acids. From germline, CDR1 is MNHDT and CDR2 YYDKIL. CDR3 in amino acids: CASSRARDRAETLYF. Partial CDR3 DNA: TGTGCTAGCAGTAGAGCCAGGGACAGGGCAGAA.

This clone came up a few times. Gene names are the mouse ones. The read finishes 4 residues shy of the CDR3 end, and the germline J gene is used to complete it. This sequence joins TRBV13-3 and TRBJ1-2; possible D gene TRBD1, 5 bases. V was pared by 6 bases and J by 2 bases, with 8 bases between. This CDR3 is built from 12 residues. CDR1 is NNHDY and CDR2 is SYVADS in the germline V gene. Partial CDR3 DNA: TGTGCCAGCAAAAGACAGAACTCC. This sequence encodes CASKRQNS. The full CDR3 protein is CASKRQNSDYTF.

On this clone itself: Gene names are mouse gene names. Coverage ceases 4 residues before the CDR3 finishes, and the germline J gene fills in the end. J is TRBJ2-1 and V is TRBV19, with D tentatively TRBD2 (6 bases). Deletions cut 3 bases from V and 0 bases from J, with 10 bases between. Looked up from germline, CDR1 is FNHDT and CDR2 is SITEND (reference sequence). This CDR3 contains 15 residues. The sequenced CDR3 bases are TGTGCCAGCAGTAGAGGTGGGGGTAACTATGCT. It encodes CASSRGGGNYA. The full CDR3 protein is CASSRGGGNYAEQFF.

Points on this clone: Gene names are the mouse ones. Partial CDR3 DNA: TGTGCTAGCAGTAGGGACTGGGGGCCCTATGCT. It specifies CASSRDWGPYA. The whole CDR3 is CASSRDWGPYAEQFF. The chain joins TRBV17 to TRBJ2-1; 10 nucleotides match TRBD2. The read terminates 4 residues ahead of where the CDR3 ends, so the germline J gene completes it. The CDR3 is made up of 15 amino acids. The trim removed 3 bases at V and 3 bases at J, leaving 2 bases unmatched. Germline V CDR1 and CDR2: MNHDT, YYDKIL.

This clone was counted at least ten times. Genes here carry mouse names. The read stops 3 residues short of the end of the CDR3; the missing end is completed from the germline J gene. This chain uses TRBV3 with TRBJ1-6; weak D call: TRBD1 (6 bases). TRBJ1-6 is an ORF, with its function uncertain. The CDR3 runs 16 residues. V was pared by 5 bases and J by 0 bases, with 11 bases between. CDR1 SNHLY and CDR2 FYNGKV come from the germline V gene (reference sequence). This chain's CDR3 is CASSPRTDSYNSPLYF. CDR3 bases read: TGTGCCAGCAGCCCCCGGACAGATTCCTATAATTCGCCC.

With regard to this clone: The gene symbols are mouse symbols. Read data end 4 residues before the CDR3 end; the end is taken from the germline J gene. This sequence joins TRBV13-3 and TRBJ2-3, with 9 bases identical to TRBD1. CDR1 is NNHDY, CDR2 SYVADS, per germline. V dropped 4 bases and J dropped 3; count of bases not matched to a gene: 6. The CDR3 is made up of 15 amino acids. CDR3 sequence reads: CASSSRDREAETLYF. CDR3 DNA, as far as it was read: TGTGCCAGCAGTTCGAGGGACAGGGAGGCAGAA.

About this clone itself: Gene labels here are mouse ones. CDR3 residues: CASSQEGVVYEQYF. CDR3 bases read: TGTGCCAGCAGCCAAGAAGGGGTAGTATAT. This chain connects TRBV5 to TRBJ2-7, with D possibly TRBD1 on 5 matching bases. The read comes to an end 4 residues before the CDR3 does, leaving the germline J gene to fill in the end. The germline CDR1 and CDR2 sequences are LGHNA and YNLKQL (reference sequence). The CDR3 runs 14 residues.

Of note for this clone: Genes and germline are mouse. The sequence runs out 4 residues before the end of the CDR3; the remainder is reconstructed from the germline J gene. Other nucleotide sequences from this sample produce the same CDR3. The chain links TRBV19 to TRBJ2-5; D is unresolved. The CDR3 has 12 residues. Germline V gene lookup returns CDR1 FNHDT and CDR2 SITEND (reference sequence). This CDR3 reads CASSIRGDTQYF. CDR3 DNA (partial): TGTGCCAGCAGTATTCGAGGGGAC. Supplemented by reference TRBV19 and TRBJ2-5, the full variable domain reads GGIITQTPKFLIGQEGQKLTLKCQQNFNHDTMYWYRQDSGKGLRLIYYSITENDLQKGDLSEGYDASREKKSSFSLTVTSAQKNEMAVFLCASSIRGDTQYFGPGTRLLVL.

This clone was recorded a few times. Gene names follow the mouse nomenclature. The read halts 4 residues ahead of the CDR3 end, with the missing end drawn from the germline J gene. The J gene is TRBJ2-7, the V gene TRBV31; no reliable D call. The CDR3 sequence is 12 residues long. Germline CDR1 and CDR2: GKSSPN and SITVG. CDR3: CAWSLSRYEQYF. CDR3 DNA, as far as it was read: TGTGCCTGGAGTCTATCCAGGTAT.

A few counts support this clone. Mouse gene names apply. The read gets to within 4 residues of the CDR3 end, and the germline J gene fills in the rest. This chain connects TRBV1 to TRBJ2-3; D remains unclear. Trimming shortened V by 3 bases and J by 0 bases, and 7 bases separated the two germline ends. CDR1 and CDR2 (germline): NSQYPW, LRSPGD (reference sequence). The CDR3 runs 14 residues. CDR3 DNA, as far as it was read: TGCACCTGCAGTGCTACATATAGTGCAGAA. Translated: CTCSATYSAE. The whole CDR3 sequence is CTCSATYSAETLYF.

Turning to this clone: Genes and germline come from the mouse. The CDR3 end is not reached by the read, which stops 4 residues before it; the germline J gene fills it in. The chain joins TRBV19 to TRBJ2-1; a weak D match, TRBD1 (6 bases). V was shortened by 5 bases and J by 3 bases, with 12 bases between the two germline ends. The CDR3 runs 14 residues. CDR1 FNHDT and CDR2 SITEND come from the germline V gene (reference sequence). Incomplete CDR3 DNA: TGTGCCAGCAGCCCCGGACAGTCCTATGCT. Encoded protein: CASSPGQSYA. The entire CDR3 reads CASSPGQSYAEQFF.

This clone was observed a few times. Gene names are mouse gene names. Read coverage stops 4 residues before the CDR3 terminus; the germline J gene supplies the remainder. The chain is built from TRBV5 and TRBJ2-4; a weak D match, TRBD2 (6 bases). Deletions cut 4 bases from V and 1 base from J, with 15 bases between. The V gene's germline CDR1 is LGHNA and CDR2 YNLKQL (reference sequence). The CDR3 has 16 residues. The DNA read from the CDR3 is TGTGCCAGCAGCCCCCGCTGGGGCGTTGGTCAAAAC. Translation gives CASSPRWGVGQN. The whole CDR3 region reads CASSPRWGVGQNTLYF.

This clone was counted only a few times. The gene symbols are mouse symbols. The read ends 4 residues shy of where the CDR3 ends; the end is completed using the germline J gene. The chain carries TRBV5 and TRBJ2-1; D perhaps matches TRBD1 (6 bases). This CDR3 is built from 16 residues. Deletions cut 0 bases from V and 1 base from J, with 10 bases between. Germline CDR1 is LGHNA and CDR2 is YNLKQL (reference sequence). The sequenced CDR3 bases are TGTGCCAGCAGCCAAGATAATGGACAGAACTATGCT. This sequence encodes CASSQDNGQNYA. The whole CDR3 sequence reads CASSQDNGQNYAEQFF.